The 9 T cell receptor beta chains below come from one sample, sequenced in a study of blood T cell repertoires in COVID-19. TCRdb's copy holds only in-frame clones and misses some; the assay was immunoSEQ multiplex PCR. The repertoire includes a few hundred thousand clones, approximately 88% of them detected once, and approximately 0.85% sits in the top ten. What was sequenced was peripheral blood. Receptors were obtained from a woman aged 40-49 years who had recovered from COVID-19.

This chain joins TRBV9 and TRBJ2-3, with D perhaps given as TRBD1 or TRBD2 (6 bases each). Germline-derived CDR1 and CDR2 are SGDLS and YYNGEE. Trimming shortened V by 4 bases and J by 0 bases, and 18 bases separated the two germline ends. There are 17 residues in the CDR3. CDR3 sequence (DNA): TGTGCCAGCAGCATAGGGGGACTTTCCACTAGCACAGATACGCAGTATTTT. The encoded protein is CASSIGGLSTSTDTQYF. The full variable domain, completed using reference TRBV9 and TRBJ2-3, is DSGVTQTPKHLITATGQRVTLRCSPRSGDLSVYWYQQSLDQGLQFLIQYYNGEERAKGNILERFSAQQFPDLHSELNLSSLELGDSALYFCASSIGGLSTSTDTQYFGPGTRLTVL.

V gene TRBV19 combines with J gene TRBJ2-1, with no clear D. CDR1 is LNHDA, CDR2 SQIVND, per germline (reference sequence). The CDR3 is 15 amino acids. Trimming removed 3 bases from V and 4 bases from J, with 13 bases in between. The CDR3 sequence is CASSIRLGVYNEQFF. DNA of the CDR3: TGTGCCAGTAGTATCCGGCTAGGAGTTTACAATGAGCAGTTCTTC.

The CDR3 loop reads CASTWGVGVYTF. The CDR3 bases are TGTGCCAGCACGTGGGGCGTCGGTGTCTACACCTTC. The rearrangement links TRBV6-4 to TRBJ1-2; a weak D match, TRBD1 (5 bases). In germline, CDR1 is MRHNA, CDR2 SNTAGT. The CDR3 contains 12 residues. The V end lost 7 bases, the J end lost 10 bases, and 16 bases lay between the germline ends.

The J gene is TRBJ1-2, the V gene TRBV9, with D uncertain. The V end lost 4 bases, the J end lost 6 bases, and 16 bases lay between the germline ends. The CDR3 covers 14 residues. Germline V CDR1 and CDR2: SGDLS, YYNGEE. The CDR3 coding sequence is TGTGCCAGCAGCACTACTGTCGCCCAGAATGGCTACACCTTC. It translates to CASSTTVAQNGYTF.

The J gene is TRBJ1-6, the V gene TRBV27; D gene unclear. CDR1 is MNHEY, CDR2 SMNVEV, per germline (reference sequence). The V and J ends lost 6 bases and 9 bases respectively, with 18 bases between them. CDR3 length: 15 residues. In nucleotides, the CDR3 is TGTGCCAGCAGCCGACCGGGAGACGGGGTTTCACCCCTCCACTTT. Translation: CASSRPGDGVSPLHF.

The chain carries TRBV7-9 and TRBJ2-3; 7 bases are shared with TRBD2. The V gene's germline CDR1 is SEHNR and CDR2 FQNEAQ (reference sequence). Trimming took 2 bases from V and 4 from J; bases not matched to a gene: 9. This CDR3 comprises 16 residues. CDR3 loop: CASSLRGGSPADTQYF. The DNA of the CDR3 is TGTGCCAGCAGCTTAAGGGGCGGGAGCCCCGCAGATACGCAGTATTTT.

This sequence joins TRBV18 and TRBJ1-1; D unclear. The length of the CDR3 is 13 residues. The V end was cut by 8 bases, the J end by 1 base, with 11 bases between. Germline loops: CDR1 KGHSH, CDR2 LQKENI. The DNA for the CDR3 is TGTGCCAGCGCCATGACGGGGAACACTGAAGCTTTCTTT. Translating gives CASAMTGNTEAFF.

The chain joins TRBV10-3 to TRBJ1-2, with D unclear. Germline assignment: CDR1 ENHRY and CDR2 SYGVKD. V dropped 8 bases and J dropped 1 base, with 14 bases sitting between them. This CDR3 spans 14 amino acids. CDR3 protein: CAIFDSSSNYGYTF. The CDR3 nucleotides read TGTGCCATCTTCGACTCTTCGAGTAACTATGGCTACACCTTC.

This clone was observed a few times. J is TRBJ1-5 and V is TRBV19, with a weak D call TRBD1 (5 bases). V gave up 8 bases and J gave up 1 base, with 15 bases separating them. The V gene's germline CDR1 is LNHDA and CDR2 SQIVND (reference sequence). This CDR3 is built from 15 residues. Written as DNA, the CDR3 is TGTGCCAGTGCTTGGGGACTCCAGAGCAATCAGCCCCAGCATTTT. Translating gives CASAWGLQSNQPQHF.